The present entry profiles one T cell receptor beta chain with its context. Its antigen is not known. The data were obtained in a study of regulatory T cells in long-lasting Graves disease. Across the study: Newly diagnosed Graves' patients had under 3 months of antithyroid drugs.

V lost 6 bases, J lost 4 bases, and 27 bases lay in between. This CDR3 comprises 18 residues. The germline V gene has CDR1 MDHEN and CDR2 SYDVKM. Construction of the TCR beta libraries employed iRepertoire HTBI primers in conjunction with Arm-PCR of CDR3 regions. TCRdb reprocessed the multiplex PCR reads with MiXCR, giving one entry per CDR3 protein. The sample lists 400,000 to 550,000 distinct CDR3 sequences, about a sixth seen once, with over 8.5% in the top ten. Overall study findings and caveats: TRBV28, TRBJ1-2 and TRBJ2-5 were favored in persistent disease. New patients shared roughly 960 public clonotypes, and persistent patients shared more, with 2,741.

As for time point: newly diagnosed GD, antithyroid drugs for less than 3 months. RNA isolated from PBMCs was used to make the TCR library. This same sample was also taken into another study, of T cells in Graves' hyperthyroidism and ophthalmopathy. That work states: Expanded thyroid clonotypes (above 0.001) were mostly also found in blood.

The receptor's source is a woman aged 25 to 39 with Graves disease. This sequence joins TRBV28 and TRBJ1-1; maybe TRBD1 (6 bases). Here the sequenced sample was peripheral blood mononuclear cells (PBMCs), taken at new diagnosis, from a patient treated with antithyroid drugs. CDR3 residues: CASRLLSSRGKFFTEAFF. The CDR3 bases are TGTGCCAGCAGACTGCTGAGCTCCAGGGGCAAGTTTTTCACTGAAGCTTTCTTT. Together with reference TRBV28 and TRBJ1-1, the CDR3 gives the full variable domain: DVKVTQSSRYLVKRTGEKVFLECVQDMDHENMFWYRQDPGLGLRLIYFSYDVKMKEKGDIPEGYSVSREKKERFSLILESASTNQTSMYLCASRLLSSRGKFFTEAFFGQGTRLTVV.